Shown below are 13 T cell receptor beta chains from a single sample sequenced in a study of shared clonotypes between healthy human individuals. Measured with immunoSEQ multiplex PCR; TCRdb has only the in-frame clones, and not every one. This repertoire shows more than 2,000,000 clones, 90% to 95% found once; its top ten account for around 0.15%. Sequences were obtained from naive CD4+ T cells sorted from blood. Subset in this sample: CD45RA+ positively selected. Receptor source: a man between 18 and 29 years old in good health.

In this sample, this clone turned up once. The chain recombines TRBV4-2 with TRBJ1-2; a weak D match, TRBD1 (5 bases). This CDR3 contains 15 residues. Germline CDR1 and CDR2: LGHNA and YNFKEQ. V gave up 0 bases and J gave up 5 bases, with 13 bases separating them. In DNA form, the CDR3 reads TGTGCCAGCAGCCAAGATAGGGGAGGGGAGTATGGCTACACCTTC. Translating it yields CASSQDRGGEYGYTF.

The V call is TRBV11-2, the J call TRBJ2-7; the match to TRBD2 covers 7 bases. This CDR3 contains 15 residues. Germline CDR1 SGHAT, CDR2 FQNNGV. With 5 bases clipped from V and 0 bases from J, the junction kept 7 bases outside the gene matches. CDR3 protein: CASSILGGSSYEQYF. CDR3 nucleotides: TGTGCCAGCAGCATCCTGGGGGGGAGCTCCTACGAGCAGTACTTC.

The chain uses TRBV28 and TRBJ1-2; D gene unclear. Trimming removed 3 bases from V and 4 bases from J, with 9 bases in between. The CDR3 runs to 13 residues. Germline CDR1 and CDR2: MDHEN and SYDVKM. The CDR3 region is CASSLTSAYGYTF. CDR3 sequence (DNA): TGTGCCAGCAGTTTGACATCGGCCTATGGCTACACCTTC.

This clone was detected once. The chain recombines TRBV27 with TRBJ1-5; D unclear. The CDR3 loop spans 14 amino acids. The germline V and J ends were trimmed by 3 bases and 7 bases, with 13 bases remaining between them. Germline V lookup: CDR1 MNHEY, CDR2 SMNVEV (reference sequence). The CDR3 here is CASSFIGFGQPQHF. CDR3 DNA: TGTGCCAGCAGTTTTATAGGGTTTGGGCAGCCCCAGCATTTT.

CDR3 loop: CASSQDRGHALTQYF. The CDR3 DNA follows: TGTGCCAGCAGCCAAGATAGGGGCCACGCCTTGACTCAGTACTTC. This chain joins TRBV14 and TRBJ2-5; D may be TRBD1 (5 bases). V dropped 0 bases and J dropped 11 bases, with 19 bases sitting between them. Per the germline V gene, CDR1 is SGHDN and CDR2 is FVKESK. The CDR3 runs 15 residues. The full variable domain, its missing parts supplied by reference TRBV14 and TRBJ2-5, is EAGVTQFPSHSVIEKGQTVTLRCDPISGHDNLYWYRRVMGKEIKFLLHFVKESKQDESGMPNNRFLAERTGGTYSTLKVQPAELEDSGVYFCASSQDRGHALTQYFGPGTRLLVL.

The DNA of the CDR3 is TGTGCCAGCAGCTTAGTGCTCGGGTACCAAGAGACCCAGTACTTC. This codes for CASSLVLGYQETQYF. This rearrangement joins TRBV7-9 to TRBJ2-5; D is uncertain. The CDR3 is made up of 15 amino acids. The V gene's germline CDR1 is SEHNR and CDR2 FQNEAQ (reference sequence). Trimming cost V 1 base and J 0 bases, with 9 bases left between them.

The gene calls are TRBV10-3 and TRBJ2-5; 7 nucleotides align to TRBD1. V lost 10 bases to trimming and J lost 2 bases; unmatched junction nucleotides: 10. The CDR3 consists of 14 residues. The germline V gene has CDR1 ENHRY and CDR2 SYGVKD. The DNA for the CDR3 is TGTGCCACCCAGGGATCGACAGGGCAAGAGACCCAGTACTTC. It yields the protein CATQGSTGQETQYF.

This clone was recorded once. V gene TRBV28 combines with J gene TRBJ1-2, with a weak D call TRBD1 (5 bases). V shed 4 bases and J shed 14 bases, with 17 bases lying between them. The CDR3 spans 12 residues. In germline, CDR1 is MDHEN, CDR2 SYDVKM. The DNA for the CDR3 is TGTGCCAGCAGTTCCCCGGGACGTCTGGGGACCTTC. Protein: CASSSPGRLGTF.

The CDR3, as DNA: TGTGCCAGCAGCACTACCGGACAGGGGCAATATAATTCACCCCTCCACTTT. Translation: CASSTTGQGQYNSPLHF. The chain recombines TRBV5-4 with TRBJ1-6, with TRBD1 matching 9 bases. Germline V gene lookup returns CDR1 SGHNT and CDR2 YYREEE (reference sequence). CDR3 length: 17 residues. The V gene end was trimmed by 4 bases and the J gene end by 4 bases; junction bases not matched to a gene: 9.

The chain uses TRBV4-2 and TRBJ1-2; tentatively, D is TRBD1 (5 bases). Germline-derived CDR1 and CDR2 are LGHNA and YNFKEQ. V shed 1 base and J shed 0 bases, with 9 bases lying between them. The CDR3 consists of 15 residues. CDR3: CASSQGVGANYGYTF. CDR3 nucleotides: TGTGCCAGCAGCCAAGGAGTAGGGGCTAACTATGGCTACACCTTC.

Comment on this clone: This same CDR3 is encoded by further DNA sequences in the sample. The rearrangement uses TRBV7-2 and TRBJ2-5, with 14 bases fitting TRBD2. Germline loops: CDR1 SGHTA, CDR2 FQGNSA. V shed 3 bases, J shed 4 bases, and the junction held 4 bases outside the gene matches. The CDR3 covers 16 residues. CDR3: CASSLGLAGVGETQYF. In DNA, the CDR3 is TGTGCCAGCAGCTTGGGACTAGCGGGAGTCGGAGAGACCCAGTACTTC.

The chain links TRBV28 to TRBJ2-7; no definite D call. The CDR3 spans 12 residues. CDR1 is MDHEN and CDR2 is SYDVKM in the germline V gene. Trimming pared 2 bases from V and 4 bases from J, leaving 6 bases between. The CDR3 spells CASSLKGYEQYF. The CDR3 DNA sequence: TGTGCCAGCAGTTTAAAAGGGTACGAGCAGTACTTC.

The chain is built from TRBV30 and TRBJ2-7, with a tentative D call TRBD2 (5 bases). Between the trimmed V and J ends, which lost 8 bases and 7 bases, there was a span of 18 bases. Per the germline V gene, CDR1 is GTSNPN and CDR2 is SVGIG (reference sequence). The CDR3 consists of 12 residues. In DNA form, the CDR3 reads TGTGCCGCAGGTCCCCGGACGGGGGAGCAGTACTTC. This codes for CAAGPRTGEQYF.